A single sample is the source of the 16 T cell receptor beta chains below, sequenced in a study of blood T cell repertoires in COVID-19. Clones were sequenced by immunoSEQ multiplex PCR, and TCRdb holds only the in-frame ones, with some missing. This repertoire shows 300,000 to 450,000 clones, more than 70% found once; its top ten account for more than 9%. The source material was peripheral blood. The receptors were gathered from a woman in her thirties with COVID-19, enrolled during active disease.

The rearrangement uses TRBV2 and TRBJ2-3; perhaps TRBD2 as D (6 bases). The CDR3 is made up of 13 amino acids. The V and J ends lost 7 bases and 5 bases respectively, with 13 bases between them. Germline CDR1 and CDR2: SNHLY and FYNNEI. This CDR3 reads CASMGGIRDTQYF. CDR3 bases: TGTGCCAGCATGGGCGGGATACGAGATACGCAGTATTTT.

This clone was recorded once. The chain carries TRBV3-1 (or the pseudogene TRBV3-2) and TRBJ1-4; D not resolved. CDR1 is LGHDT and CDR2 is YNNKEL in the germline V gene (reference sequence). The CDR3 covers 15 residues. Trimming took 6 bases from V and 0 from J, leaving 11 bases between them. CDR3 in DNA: TGTGCCAGCAGTCCTTACATCGCAACTAATGAAAAACTGTTTTTT. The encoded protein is CASSPYIATNEKLFF.

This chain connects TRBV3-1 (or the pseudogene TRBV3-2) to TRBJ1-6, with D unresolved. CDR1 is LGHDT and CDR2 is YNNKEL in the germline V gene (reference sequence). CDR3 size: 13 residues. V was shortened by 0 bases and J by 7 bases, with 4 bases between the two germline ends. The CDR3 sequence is CASSQDRNSPLHF. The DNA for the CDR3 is TGTGCCAGCAGCCAAGACAGAAATTCACCCCTCCACTTT.

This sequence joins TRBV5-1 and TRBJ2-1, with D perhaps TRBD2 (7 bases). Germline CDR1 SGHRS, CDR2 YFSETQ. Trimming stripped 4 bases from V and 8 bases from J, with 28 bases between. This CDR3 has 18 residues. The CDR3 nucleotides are TGCGCCAGCAGCCCCTACTACTCTAGCGGAGGGGGGGGCGATGAGCAGTTCTTC. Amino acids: CASSPYYSSGGGGDEQFF.

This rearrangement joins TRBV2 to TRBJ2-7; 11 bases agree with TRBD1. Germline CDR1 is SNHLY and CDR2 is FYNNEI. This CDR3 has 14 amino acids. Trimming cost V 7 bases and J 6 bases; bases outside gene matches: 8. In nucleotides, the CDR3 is TGTGCCAGCACCTGGGACAGGGGGATCGGCGAGCAGTACTTC. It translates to CASTWDRGIGEQYF.

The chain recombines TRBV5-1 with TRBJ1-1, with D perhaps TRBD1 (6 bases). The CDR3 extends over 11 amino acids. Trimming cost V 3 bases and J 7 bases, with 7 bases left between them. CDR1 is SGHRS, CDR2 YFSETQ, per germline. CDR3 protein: CASSSGVEAFF. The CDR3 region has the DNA TGCGCCAGCAGCTCAGGGGTTGAAGCTTTCTTT.

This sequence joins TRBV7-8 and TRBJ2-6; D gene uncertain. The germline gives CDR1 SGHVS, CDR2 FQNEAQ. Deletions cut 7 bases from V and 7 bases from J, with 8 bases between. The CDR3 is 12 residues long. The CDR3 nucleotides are TGTGCCAGCACCATCGGTGCCAACGTCCTGACTTTC. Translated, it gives CASTIGANVLTF. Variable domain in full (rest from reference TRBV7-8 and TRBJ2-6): GAGVSQSPRYKVAKRGQDVALRCDPISGHVSLFWYQQALGQGPEFLTYFQNEAQLDKSGLPSDRFFAERPEGSVSTLKIQRTQQEDSAVYLCASTIGANVLTFGAGSRLTVL.

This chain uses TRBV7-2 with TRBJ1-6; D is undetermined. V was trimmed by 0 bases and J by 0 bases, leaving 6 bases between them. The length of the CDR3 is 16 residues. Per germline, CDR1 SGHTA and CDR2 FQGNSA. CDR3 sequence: CASSLAQVSYNSPLHF. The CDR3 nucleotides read TGTGCCAGCAGCTTAGCTCAGGTCTCCTATAATTCACCCCTCCACTTT. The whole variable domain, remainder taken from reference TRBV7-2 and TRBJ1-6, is GAGVSQSPSNKVTEKGKDVELRCDPISGHTALYWYRQSLGQGLEFLIYFQGNSAPDKSGLPSDRFSAERTGGSVSTLTIQRTQQEDSAVYLCASSLAQVSYNSPLHFGNGTRLTVT.

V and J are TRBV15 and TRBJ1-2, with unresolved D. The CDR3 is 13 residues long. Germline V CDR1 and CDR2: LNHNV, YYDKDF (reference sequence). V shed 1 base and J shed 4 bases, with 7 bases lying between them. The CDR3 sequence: CATSRGLLYGYTF. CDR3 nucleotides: TGTGCCACCAGCAGAGGCCTACTCTATGGCTACACCTTC.

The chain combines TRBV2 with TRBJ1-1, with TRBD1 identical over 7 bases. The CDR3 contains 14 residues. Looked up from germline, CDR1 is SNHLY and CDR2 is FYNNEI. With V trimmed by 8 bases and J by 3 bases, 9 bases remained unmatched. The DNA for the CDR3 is TGTGCCAGCCAACATAAGACAGGGTACACTGAAGCTTTCTTT. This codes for CASQHKTGYTEAFF.

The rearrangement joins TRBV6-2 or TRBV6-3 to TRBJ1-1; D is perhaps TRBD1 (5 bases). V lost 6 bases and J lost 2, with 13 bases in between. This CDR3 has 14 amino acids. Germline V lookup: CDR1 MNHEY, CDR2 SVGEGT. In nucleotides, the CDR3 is TGTGCCAGCAGCAGGGCAGGAGGTAACACTGAAGCTTTCTTT. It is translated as CASSRAGGNTEAFF.

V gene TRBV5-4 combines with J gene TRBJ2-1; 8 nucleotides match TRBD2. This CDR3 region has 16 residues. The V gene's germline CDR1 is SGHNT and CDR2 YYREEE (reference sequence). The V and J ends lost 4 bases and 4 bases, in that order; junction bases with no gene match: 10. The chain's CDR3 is CASSLGIAGLYNEQFF. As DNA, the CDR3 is TGTGCCAGCAGCCTTGGCATAGCGGGGCTATACAATGAGCAGTTCTTC.

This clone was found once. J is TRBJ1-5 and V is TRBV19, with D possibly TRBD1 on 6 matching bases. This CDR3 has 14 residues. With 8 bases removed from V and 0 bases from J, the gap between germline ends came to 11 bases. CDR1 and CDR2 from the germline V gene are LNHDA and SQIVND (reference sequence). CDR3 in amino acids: CASCGQYSNQPQHF. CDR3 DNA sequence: TGTGCCAGTTGCGGACAGTATAGCAATCAGCCCCAGCATTTT.

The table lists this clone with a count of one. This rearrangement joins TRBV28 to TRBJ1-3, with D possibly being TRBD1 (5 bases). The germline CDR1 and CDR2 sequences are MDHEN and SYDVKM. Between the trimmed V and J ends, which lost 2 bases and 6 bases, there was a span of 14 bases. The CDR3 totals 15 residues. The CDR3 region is CASSLAPGWENTIYF. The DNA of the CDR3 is TGTGCCAGCAGTTTAGCACCAGGGTGGGAAAACACCATATATTTT.

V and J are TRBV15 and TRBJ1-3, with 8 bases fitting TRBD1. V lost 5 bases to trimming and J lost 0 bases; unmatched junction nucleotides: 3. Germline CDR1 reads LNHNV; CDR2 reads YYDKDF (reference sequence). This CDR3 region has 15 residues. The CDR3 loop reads CATSVDRGSGNTIYF. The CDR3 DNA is TGTGCCACCAGCGTAGACAGGGGCTCTGGAAACACCATATATTTT.

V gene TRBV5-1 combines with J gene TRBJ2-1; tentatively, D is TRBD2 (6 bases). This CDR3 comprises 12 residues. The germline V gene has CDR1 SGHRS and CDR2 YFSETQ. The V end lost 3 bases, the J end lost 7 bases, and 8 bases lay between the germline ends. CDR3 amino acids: CASSSGRNEQFF. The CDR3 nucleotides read TGCGCCAGCAGCTCAGGGAGGAATGAGCAGTTCTTC.